This TCR beta chain was sequenced in a study of T cell responses to AZD1222 COVID-19 vaccine. Whole-study findings and limits: Females made up more of the donors, who were largely white British, and clonal diversity may have come out too low.

The protocol was immunoSEQ multiplex PCR, while the TCRdb copy is restricted to in-frame clones and leaves out a portion. The top ten clones hold about 6.1% of a sample with 200,000 or so clones, about 87% of them seen once. To note about this clone: The target antigen is unknown.

There are 15 residues in the CDR3. CDR1 SGDLS and CDR2 YYNGEE come from the germline V gene. Trimming pared 4 bases from V and 0 bases from J, leaving 11 bases between. This chain joins TRBV9 and TRBJ1-3; possibly TRBD1 for D (6 bases). The clonotype was recovered from an adult in good health. Sequences were derived from peripheral blood, sampled on day 0 of AZD1222 vaccination. As DNA, the CDR3 is TGTGCCAGCAGCCCACAGGGCAACTCTGGAAACACCATATATTTT. It specifies CASSPQGNSGNTIYF.